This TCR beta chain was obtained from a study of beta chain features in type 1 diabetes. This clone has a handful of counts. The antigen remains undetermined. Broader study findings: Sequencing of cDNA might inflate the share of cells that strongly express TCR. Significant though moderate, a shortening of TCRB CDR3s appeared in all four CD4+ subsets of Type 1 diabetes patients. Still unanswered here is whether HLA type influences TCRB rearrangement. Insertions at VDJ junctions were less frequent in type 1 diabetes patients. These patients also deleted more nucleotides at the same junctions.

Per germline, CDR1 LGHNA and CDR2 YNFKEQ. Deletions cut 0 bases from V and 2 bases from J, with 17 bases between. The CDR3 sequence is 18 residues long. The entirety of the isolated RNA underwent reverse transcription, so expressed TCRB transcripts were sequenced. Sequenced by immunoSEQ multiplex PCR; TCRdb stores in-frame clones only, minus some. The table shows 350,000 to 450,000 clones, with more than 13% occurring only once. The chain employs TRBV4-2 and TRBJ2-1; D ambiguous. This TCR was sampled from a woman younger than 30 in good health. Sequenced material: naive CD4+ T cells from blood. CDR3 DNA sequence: TGTGCCAGCAGCCAAGATTTGGTGCGTGGAGCAACCTACAATGAGCAGTTCTTC. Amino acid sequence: CASSQDLVRGATYNEQFF.